This TCR beta chain was identified during a study of T-cell memory formation after mild COVID-19. Study in general: In these data, TCR clusters were largely donor specific.

The authors produced TCR alpha and TCR beta cDNA libraries with sample barcodes and UMIs by 5'RACE using constant-segment primers. One entry per CDR3 protein, called by TCRdb with MiXCR from the 5' RACE reads. The profile covers 350,000 or so distinct CDR3 sequences, with around 20% appearing a single time and 9.5% to 15% taken by the ten largest. This clonotype was seen only a few times. Its antigen is undetermined. Regarding the study as a whole: In pre-infection memory, a portion of responding clones appeared, which suggested that cross-reactive memory joined. Clones contracting across day 15 to 85 had a balanced CD4/CD8 profile; later expanding clones leaned CD4+.

V shed 8 bases and J shed 0 bases, with 10 bases lying between them. The CDR3 runs to 14 residues. Germline loops: CDR1 SNHLY, CDR2 FYNNEI. The source of this sequence is an adult woman who had mild COVID-19 (a few samples of this study predate the infection). Cell type and time point are not known. V gene TRBV2 combines with J gene TRBJ2-2; no clear D gene. The sample consisted of PBMCs or a T cell subset sorted from them (not recorded which). The CDR3 DNA is TGTGCCAGCGTTTACGCGGCGAACACCGGGGAGCTGTTTTTT. It translates to CASVYAANTGELFF. Based on the CDR3 plus reference TRBV2 and TRBJ2-2, the full variable domain is EPEVTQTPSHQVTQMGQEVILRCVPISNHLYFYWYRQILGQKVEFLVSFYNNEISEKSEIFDDQFSVERPDGSNFTLKIRSTKLEDSAMYFCASVYAANTGELFFGEGSRLTVL.